This TCR beta chain was documented in a study of cytomegalovirus exposure and HLA in healthy donors. Study observations and caveats: Most CMV-associated TCR beta chains were later found to appear HLA-restricted.

The germline gives CDR1 SSHAT, CDR2 FNYEAQ (reference sequence). The CDR3 contains 15 residues. 13 Jbeta primers and 60 Vbeta primers were used for the PCR. Measured with immunoSEQ multiplex PCR; TCRdb has only the in-frame clones, and not every one. Of over 150,000 clones listed, roughly 78% were seen once; the top ten hold 1%. This clone was seen a single time. Its antigen remains unidentified. The germline gene is not matched at one end of the junction; a read error may be the cause. The rearrangement joins TRBV7-7 to TRBJ2-7; 12 positions match TRBD2. This receptor was identified in a woman between 50 and 59 years old in good health and CMV-seropositive. Sequenced: PBMCs. In nucleotides, the CDR3 is TGTGCTAGCAGCTTAACTAGCGGGGGGCGGGACGAGCAGTACTTC. This encodes CASSLTSGGRDEQYF.